This T cell receptor (beta chain) comes out of a study of immune characterization of retroperitoneal liposarcoma. The V gene's germline CDR1 is MNHEY and CDR2 SVGAGI. The CDR3 sequence is 15 residues long. TCRdb reprocessed the PCR reads via MiXCR and lists one record per CDR3 protein. This sample has more than 10,000 distinct CDR3 sequences, with 26% found just once. The source material was tumor tissue. This receptor was obtained from a female donor with retroperitoneal liposarcoma. The gene calls are TRBV6-5 and TRBJ2-5, with 8 positions matching TRBD2. TRBJ2-7 matches the DNA end more closely, so the J call is doubtful. In nucleotides, the CDR3 is TGTGCCAGCAGTTATGCCGAGACTAGCGTCTACGAGCAGTACTTC. Translated: CASSYAETSVYEQYF.